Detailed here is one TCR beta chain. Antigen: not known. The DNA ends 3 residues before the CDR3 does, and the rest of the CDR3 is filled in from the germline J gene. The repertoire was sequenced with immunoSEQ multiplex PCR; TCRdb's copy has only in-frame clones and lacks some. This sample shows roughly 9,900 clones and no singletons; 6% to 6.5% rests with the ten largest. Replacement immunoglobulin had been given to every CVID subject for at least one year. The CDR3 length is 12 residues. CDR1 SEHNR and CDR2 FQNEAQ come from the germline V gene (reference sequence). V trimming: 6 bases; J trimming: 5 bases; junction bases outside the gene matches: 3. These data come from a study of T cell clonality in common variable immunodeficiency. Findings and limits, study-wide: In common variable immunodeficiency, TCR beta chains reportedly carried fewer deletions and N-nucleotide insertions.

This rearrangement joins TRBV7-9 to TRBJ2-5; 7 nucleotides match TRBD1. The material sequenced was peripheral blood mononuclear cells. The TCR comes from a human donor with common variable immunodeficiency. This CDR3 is CASSSQGETQYF. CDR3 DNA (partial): TGTGCCAGCAGTTCACAGGGGGAGACC.